The present T cell receptor beta chain was sequenced within a study of T-cell memory formation after mild COVID-19. This clonotype was seen a handful of times. Trimming took off 0 bases at V and 3 bases at J, with 12 bases between the two ends. Germline CDR1 and CDR2: SGDLS and YYNGEE. CDR3 length equals 16 residues. TCRdb re-called the 5' RACE reads with MiXCR, one entry per CDR3 protein. The top ten clones hold approximately 23% of a sample with about 290,000 distinct CDR3 sequences, approximately 16% of them seen once. The gene calls are TRBV9 and TRBJ2-2; no clear D. This sequence was found in a young man who had mild COVID-19 (a few samples of this study predate the infection). Cell type and time point are not known. The specimen sequenced was PBMCs or a T cell subset sorted from them (not recorded which). The CDR3 sequence is CASSVASPHHTGELFF. In DNA, the CDR3 is TGTGCCAGCAGCGTAGCCTCCCCCCACCACACCGGGGAGCTGTTTTTT. The whole variable domain, filled in from reference TRBV9 and TRBJ2-2, reads DSGVTQTPKHLITATGQRVTLRCSPRSGDLSVYWYQQSLDQGLQFLIQYYNGEERAKGNILERFSAQQFPDLHSELNLSSLELGDSALYFCASSVASPHHTGELFFGEGSRLTVL.